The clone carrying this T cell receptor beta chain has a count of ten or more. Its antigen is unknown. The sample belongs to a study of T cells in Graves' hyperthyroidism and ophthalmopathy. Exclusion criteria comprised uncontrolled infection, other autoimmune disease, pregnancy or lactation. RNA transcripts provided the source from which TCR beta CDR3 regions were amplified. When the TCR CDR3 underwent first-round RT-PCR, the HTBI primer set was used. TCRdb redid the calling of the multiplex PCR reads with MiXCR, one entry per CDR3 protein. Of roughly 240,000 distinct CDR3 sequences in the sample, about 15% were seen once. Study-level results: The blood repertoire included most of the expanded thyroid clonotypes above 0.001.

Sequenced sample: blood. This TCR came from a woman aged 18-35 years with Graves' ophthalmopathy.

The CDR3 sequence: CASSPGTATRQFF. DNA of the CDR3: TGTGCCAGCAGCCCCGGGACCGCTACCCGGCAGTTCTTC. This chain joins TRBV7-2 and TRBJ2-1; TRBD1 or TRBD2 may be the D gene (5 bases each). Deletions cut 5 bases from V and 12 bases from J, with 17 bases between. The CDR3 covers 13 residues. From germline, CDR1 is SGHTA and CDR2 FQGNSA.